One sample yielded the 24 T cell receptor beta chains listed below, sequenced in a study of T-cell reconstitution after alpha-beta-depleted transplantation in children (dated by TCRdb to the mid-2010s). The method behind the library was PCR. Sequencing was performed on an Illumina HiSeq 2500. TCR library preparation used molecular barcoding, with unique molecular identifiers applied to normalize quantification of the TCRbeta repertoire. TCRdb handled the public reads itself, with Q25 trimming in fastp and clone calling in MiXCR, and kept productive beta chains. Rows with a matching CDR3 protein are joined into one entry that keeps the most common DNA and genes. For this sample the table gives roughly 200,000 distinct CDR3 sequences, of which approximately 10% were detected only once. The ten largest clones take up 28% of the sample. Per the publication, the treatment or condition label means: allogeneic hematopoietic cell transplantation with graft depleted of TCRalphabeta T cells and CD19 B cells.

The specimen comprised PBMCs, sampled before TCRalphabeta/CD19-depleted stem cell transplant. Every receptor here comes from a child less than two years old with acute myeloid leukemia, due to receive a stem cell transplant.

In its sample, this clonotype was seen many times. The rearrangement links TRBV5-1 to TRBJ1-2, with D unresolved. The germline gives CDR1 SGHRS, CDR2 YFSETQ. The V and J ends lost 0 bases and 6 bases respectively, with 6 bases between them. CDR3 length: 12 amino acids. The CDR3 protein is CASSLGGNGYTF. Here the CDR3 DNA reads TGCGCCAGCAGCTTGGGTGGGAATGGCTACACCTTC. The full variable domain, completed using reference TRBV5-1 and TRBJ1-2, is KAGVTQTPRYLIKTRGQQVTLSCSPISGHRSVSWYQQTPGQGLQFLFEYFSETQRNKGNFPGRFSGRQFSNSRSEMNVSTLELGDSALYLCASSLGGNGYTFGSGTRLTVV.

The chain carries TRBV19 and TRBJ2-3, with 8 positions matching TRBD2. The junction had 6 bases not matched to a gene; V was cut back by 5 bases and J by 2 bases. Germline CDR1 and CDR2: LNHDA and SQIVND (reference sequence). The CDR3 extends over 15 amino acids. The DNA of the CDR3 is TGTGCCAGTAGTTCCGAGCGGGAGTACACAGATACGCAGTATTTT. Amino acid sequence: CASSSEREYTDTQYF.

This clonotype was seen only a few times. Here the CDR3 DNA reads TGTGCCAGCAGCGCCTTATTAAGAAACAATCAGCCCCAGCATTTT. Translating it yields CASSALLRNNQPQHF. The chain recombines TRBV6-2 or TRBV6-3 with TRBJ1-5; no clear D gene. V lost 6 bases, J lost 3 bases, and 15 bases lay in between. The CDR3 totals 15 residues. The V gene's germline CDR1 is MNHEY and CDR2 SVGEGT.

This clonotype was seen at least ten times. This chain joins TRBV20-1 and TRBJ2-3, with 11 bases fitting TRBD1. V trimming: 0 bases; J trimming: 3 bases; junction bases outside the gene matches: 5. Germline V gene sequence: CDR1 DFQATT, CDR2 SNEGSKA (reference sequence). The CDR3 is 16 residues long. The CDR3 DNA is TGCAGTGCTAGAGATCGGACAGGGGGCCGGACAGATACGCAGTATTTT. Protein sequence: CSARDRTGGRTDTQYF.

This clonotype has at least ten counts. CDR3 nucleotide sequence: TGCGCCAGCAGCCAAGATCCGGGAGGGGAAGAGACCCAGTACTTC. Its protein product is CASSQDPGGEETQYF. This chain uses TRBV4-1 with TRBJ2-5; 8 bases are a match to TRBD2. With 0 bases clipped from V and 3 bases from J, the junction kept 3 bases outside the gene matches. This CDR3 comprises 15 residues. In germline, CDR1 is MGHRA, CDR2 YSYEKL.

This clonotype was counted at least ten times. V usage is TRBV28 and J usage is TRBJ1-2; D call uncertain. CDR1 is MDHEN and CDR2 is SYDVKM in the germline V gene. With 5 bases removed from V and 5 bases from J, the gap between germline ends came to 18 bases. This CDR3 is built from 15 residues. The CDR3 bases are TGTGCCAGCAGTCCTTCGACATATTTGTCATATGGCTACACCTTC. This sequence encodes CASSPSTYLSYGYTF.

Many counts were recorded for this clonotype. This sequence joins TRBV3-1 and TRBJ2-7; TRBD2 is a possible D gene (6 bases). The length of the CDR3 is 13 residues. Germline V CDR1 and CDR2: LGHDT, YNNKEL (reference sequence). Trimming took off 3 bases at V and 2 bases at J, with 8 bases between the two ends. DNA of the CDR3: TGTGCCAGCAGCCACGCGGGACCCTACGAGCAGTACTTC. This gives the protein CASSHAGPYEQYF.

This rearrangement joins TRBV25-1 to TRBJ2-2, with 7 bases aligning to TRBD1. V trimming: 3 bases; J trimming: 4 bases; junction bases outside the gene matches: 11. Germline CDR1 and CDR2: MGHDK and SYGVNS. CDR3 length: 17 residues. The CDR3 protein is CASSEISGRGRTGELFF. For the CDR3, the DNA is TGTGCCAGCAGTGAGATTTCAGGAAGGGGGCGCACCGGGGAGCTGTTTTTT.

This clonotype was detected many times. The J gene is TRBJ1-6, the V gene TRBV20-1; weak D call: TRBD1 (5 bases). V was clipped by 2 bases and J by 5 bases, with 13 bases between them. The CDR3 is made up of 15 amino acids. CDR1 DFQATT and CDR2 SNEGSKA come from the germline V gene (reference sequence). The CDR3 sequence is CSARNSQGDNSPLHF. The DNA of the CDR3 is TGCAGTGCTAGAAATAGTCAGGGTGATAATTCACCCCTCCACTTT.

The table lists this clonotype with many counts. The chain uses TRBV11-2 and TRBJ2-4; D may be TRBD2 (5 bases). Germline lookup yields CDR1 SGHAT and CDR2 FQNNGV. V lost 5 bases and J lost 10, with 12 bases in between. The CDR3 sequence is 12 residues long. In DNA form, the CDR3 reads TGTGCCAGCAGCCCTATTGGGAGAATTCAGTACTTC. This codes for CASSPIGRIQYF.

This clonotype was picked up many times. The genes are TRBV20-1 and TRBJ1-2; 8 positions match TRBD1. V was clipped by 1 base and J by 4 bases; unmatched bases: 11. This CDR3 has 16 amino acids. Germline values: CDR1 DFQATT, CDR2 SNEGSKA (reference sequence). CDR3 coding DNA: TGCAGTGCTAGAGTCCCTCTTCAGGGGGCCACCTATGGCTACACCTTC. It is translated as CSARVPLQGATYGYTF.

This clonotype was detected many times. The rearrangement links TRBV24-1 to TRBJ2-3; D uncertain. V gave up 4 bases and J gave up 2 bases, with 6 bases separating them. CDR3 size: 13 residues. Germline-derived CDR1 and CDR2 are KGHDR and SFDVKD. CDR3 DNA sequence: TGTGCCACCAGTGAATGGGACACAGATACGCAGTATTTT. Encoded protein: CATSEWDTDTQYF.

The rearrangement uses TRBV5-1 and TRBJ1-2, with D possibly matching TRBD1 (5 bases). The CDR3 runs 13 residues. The V gene's germline CDR1 is SGHRS and CDR2 YFSETQ. Trimming removed 2 bases at V and 6 bases at J, with 11 bases between. In DNA, the CDR3 is TGCGCCAGCAGCTTAGACAGCAAGGATGGCTACACCTTC. It encodes CASSLDSKDGYTF.

This clonotype was detected many times. The CDR3 coding sequence is TGTGCCAGCAGTCTCCAGGGAGATGGATACGATGAGCAGTTCTTC. Its protein is CASSLQGDGYDEQFF. The chain uses TRBV6-4 and TRBJ2-1, with D perhaps being TRBD1 or TRBD2 (5 bases each). The ends were cut back, 5 bases at V and 8 bases at J, with 19 bases in the middle. Per the germline V gene, CDR1 is MRHNA and CDR2 is SNTAGT. This CDR3 contains 15 residues.

The chain recombines TRBV18 with TRBJ2-2, with D perhaps matching TRBD1 or TRBD2 (6 bases each). CDR1 and CDR2 from the germline V gene are KGHSH and LQKENI. CDR3 length: 16 residues. The germline V and J ends were trimmed by 0 bases and 1 base, with 9 bases remaining between them. Here the CDR3 reads CASSPPEGVNTGELFF. The CDR3 nucleotides are TGTGCCAGCTCACCACCGGAGGGGGTGAACACCGGGGAGCTGTTTTTT.

The chain is built from TRBV21-1 and TRBJ2-3; TRBD1 is the table's D call, not checked against the DNA. TRBV21-1 is an annotated pseudogene. This CDR3 is 18 amino acids long. This CDR3 reads CARSQIRPPGEVTDTQYF. The CDR3 DNA sequence: TGTGCCAGGTCGCAAATCCGTCCACCGGGAGAGGTCACAGATACGCAGTATTTT.

Many counts were recorded for this clonotype. The rearrangement links TRBV28 to TRBJ2-7, with TRBD2 matching 11 bases. The germline gives CDR1 MDHEN, CDR2 SYDVKM. The CDR3 is made up of 13 amino acids. J lost 3 bases, V lost 10 bases, and 5 bases had no gene match. The CDR3 coding sequence is TGTGCCACACTAGCGGGAGTGGGCTACGAGCAGTACTTC. Its translation is CATLAGVGYEQYF.

With regard to this clonotype: Given a much more abundant clone one base away, this may be a read error. The CDR3 spells CASSLVVGTVSYEQYF. CDR3 nucleotides: TGTGCCAGCAGCTTAGTGGTCGGGACAGTTTCCTACGAGCAGTACTTC. J is TRBJ2-7 and V is TRBV7-9; 7 bases agree with TRBD1. The CDR3 consists of 16 residues. With 1 base clipped from V and 1 base from J, the junction kept 7 bases outside the gene matches. Germline CDR1 is SEHNR and CDR2 is FQNEAQ (reference sequence).

The table lists this clonotype with many counts. CDR3 nucleotides: TGTGCCAGCAGCTTAGATTTAGGGATAGAGCTGTTTTTT. Protein: CASSLDLGIELFF. This chain connects TRBV11-2 to TRBJ2-2; no clear D. CDR3 size: 13 residues. The V end was cut by 0 bases, the J end by 11 bases, with 10 bases between. The germline CDR1 and CDR2 sequences are SGHAT and FQNNGV.

This clonotype was seen repeatedly, ten times or more. The rearrangement joins TRBV11-2 to TRBJ2-3, with D maybe TRBD2 (6 bases). In germline, CDR1 is SGHAT, CDR2 FQNNGV. Between the trimmed V and J ends, which lost 6 bases and 3 bases, there was a span of 22 bases. This CDR3 has 17 residues. This CDR3 reads CASSLTHGAGPTDTQYF. The CDR3 bases are TGTGCCAGCAGTTTAACTCACGGGGCGGGGCCGACAGATACGCAGTATTTT.

This clonotype was detected ten times or more. J is TRBJ2-7 and V is TRBV6-5, with 9 bases identical to TRBD2. The CDR3 has 15 residues. After removal of 0 bases from V and 0 bases from J, the junction contained 0 bases not matched to a gene. The germline V gene has CDR1 MNHEY and CDR2 SVGAGI. The CDR3 DNA reads as TGTGCCAGCAGTTACTCGACTAGCGGCTCCTACGAGCAGTACTTC. The encoded protein is CASSYSTSGSYEQYF.

This clonotype was recorded at least ten times. The rearrangement joins TRBV10-3 to TRBJ1-2; D is possibly TRBD1 (6 bases). Germline V gene sequence: CDR1 ENHRY, CDR2 SYGVKD. This CDR3 comprises 14 residues. V was pared by 5 bases and J by 7 bases, with 17 bases between. Here the CDR3 reads CAISPHMGASGYTF. The CDR3 DNA sequence: TGTGCCATCAGTCCCCATATGGGGGCGTCTGGCTACACCTTC.

This clonotype occurred a few times. The V call is TRBV20-1, the J call TRBJ2-3; D remains unclear. Germline assignment: CDR1 DFQATT and CDR2 SNEGSKA (reference sequence). Trimming removed 1 base from V and 6 bases from J, with 11 bases in between. This CDR3 contains 13 residues. DNA of the CDR3: TGCAGTGCTAGAGCGCGACCATGGGATACGCAGTATTTT. It translates to CSARARPWDTQYF.

Ten or more counts support this clonotype. V usage is TRBV29-1 and J usage is TRBJ1-2, with TRBD1 as a possible D gene (6 bases). The CDR3 length is 15 residues. The germline V and J ends were trimmed by 3 bases and 4 bases, with 18 bases remaining between them. CDR1 and CDR2 (germline): SQVTM, ANQGSEA. In nucleotides, the CDR3 is TGCAGCGTTGAGGCCCGGGGGCAATGGGGCTATGGCTACACCTTC. Translating it yields CSVEARGQWGYGYTF.